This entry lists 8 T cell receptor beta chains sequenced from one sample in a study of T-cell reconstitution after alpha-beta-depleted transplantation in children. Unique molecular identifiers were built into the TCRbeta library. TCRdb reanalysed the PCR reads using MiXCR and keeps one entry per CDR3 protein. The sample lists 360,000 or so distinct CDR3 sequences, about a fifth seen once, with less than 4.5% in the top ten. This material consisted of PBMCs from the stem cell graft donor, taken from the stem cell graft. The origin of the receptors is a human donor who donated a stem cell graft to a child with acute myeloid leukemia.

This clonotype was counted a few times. The CDR3 DNA reads TGCGCCAGCAGCTTGACTAGTGAGGTGGAGACCCAGTACTTC. Translated: CASSLTSEVETQYF. The V call is TRBV5-1, the J call TRBJ2-5; a weak D match, TRBD2 (5 bases). There are 14 residues in the CDR3. Looked up from germline, CDR1 is SGHRS and CDR2 is YFSETQ. The V end was cut by 1 base, the J end by 5 bases, with 12 bases between. Full variable domain (remainder filled in from reference TRBV5-1 and TRBJ2-5): KAGVTQTPRYLIKTRGQQVTLSCSPISGHRSVSWYQQTPGQGLQFLFEYFSETQRNKGNFPGRFSGRQFSNSRSEMNVSTLELGDSALYLCASSLTSEVETQYFGPGTRLLVL.

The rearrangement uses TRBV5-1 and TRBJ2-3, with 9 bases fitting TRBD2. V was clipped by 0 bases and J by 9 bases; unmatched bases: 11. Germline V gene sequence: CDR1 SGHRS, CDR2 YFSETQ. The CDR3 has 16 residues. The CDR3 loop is CASSLDGTSLKHTQYF. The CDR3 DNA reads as TGCGCCAGCAGCTTGGATGGGACTAGCCTCAAACACACGCAGTATTTT.

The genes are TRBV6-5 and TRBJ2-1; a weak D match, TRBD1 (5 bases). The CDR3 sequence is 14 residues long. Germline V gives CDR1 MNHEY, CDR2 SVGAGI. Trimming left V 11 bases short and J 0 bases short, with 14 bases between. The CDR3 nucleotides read TGTGCCGGCCGTTTGGACAACTCCTACAATGAGCAGTTCTTC. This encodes CAGRLDNSYNEQFF.

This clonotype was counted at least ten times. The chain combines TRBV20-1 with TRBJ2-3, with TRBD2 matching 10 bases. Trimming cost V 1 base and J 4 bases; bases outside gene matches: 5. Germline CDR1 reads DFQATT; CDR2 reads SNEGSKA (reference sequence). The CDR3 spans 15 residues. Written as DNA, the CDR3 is TGCAGTGCTAGAGGTAGCGGGAGGAGAGCAGATACGCAGTATTTT. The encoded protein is CSARGSGRRADTQYF.

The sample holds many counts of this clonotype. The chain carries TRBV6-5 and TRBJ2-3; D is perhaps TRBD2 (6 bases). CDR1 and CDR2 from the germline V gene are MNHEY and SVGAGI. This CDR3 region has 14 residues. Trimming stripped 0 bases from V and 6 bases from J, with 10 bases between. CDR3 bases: TGTGCCAGCAGTTACTCGACGGGAGCCGATACGCAGTATTTT. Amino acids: CASSYSTGADTQYF.

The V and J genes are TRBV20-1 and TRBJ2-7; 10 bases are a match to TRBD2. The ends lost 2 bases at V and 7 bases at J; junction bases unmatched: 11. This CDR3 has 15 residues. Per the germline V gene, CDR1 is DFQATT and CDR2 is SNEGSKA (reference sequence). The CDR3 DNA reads TGCAGTGCTAGACCACCCCTAGCGGGAGTAGGTGAGCAGTACTTC. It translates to CSARPPLAGVGEQYF.

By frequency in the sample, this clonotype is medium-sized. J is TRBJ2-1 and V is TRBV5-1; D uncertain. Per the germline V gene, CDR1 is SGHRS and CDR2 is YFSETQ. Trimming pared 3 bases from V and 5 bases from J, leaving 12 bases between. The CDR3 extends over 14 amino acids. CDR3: CASSSVLLNNEQFF. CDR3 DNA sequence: TGCGCCAGCAGCTCAGTACTACTCAACAATGAGCAGTTCTTC.

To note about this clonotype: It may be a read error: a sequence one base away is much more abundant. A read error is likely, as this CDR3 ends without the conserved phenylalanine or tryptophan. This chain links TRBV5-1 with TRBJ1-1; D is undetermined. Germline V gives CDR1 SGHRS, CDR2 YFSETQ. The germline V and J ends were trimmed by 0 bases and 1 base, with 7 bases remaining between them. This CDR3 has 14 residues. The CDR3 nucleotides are TGCGCCAGCAGCTTGGGCGAAAAGAACACTGAAGCTTTCTAT. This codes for CASSLGEKNTEAFY.